Listed here are 8 T cell receptor beta chains from one sample, sequenced in a study of T cell repertoires in cytomegalovirus infection. Using its own MiXCR run on the reads, TCRdb lists one record per CDR3 protein. This table has around 340,000 distinct CDR3 sequences, 29% appearing once. Antigens for these TCRs are unknown. Specimen: cultured PBMCs, collected from culture after CMV antigen stimulation. These receptors all stem from a human donor in good health (CMV status not recorded). Some clones in this sample may be carry-over from other donors' samples.

The chain is built from TRBV7-3 and TRBJ2-2; D unresolved. The CDR3 runs to 13 residues. The V end lost 5 bases, the J end lost 5 bases, and 9 bases lay between the germline ends. Germline CDR1 SGHTA, CDR2 FQGTGA. DNA of the CDR3: TGTGCCAGCAGCCCCTACGGGACCGGGGAGCTGTTTTTT. Translating gives CASSPYGTGELFF.

In its sample, this clonotype was seen a few times. CDR3 nucleotide sequence: TGTGCCATCAGTGAGAGTGGAAGCTCCTATAATTCACCCCTCCACTTT. It yields the protein CAISESGSSYNSPLHF. The chain has TRBV10-3 and TRBJ1-6, with D unresolved. Germline V lookup: CDR1 ENHRY, CDR2 SYGVKD. This CDR3 has 16 amino acids. Trimming cost V 2 bases and J 0 bases, with 8 bases left between them.

This clonotype was seen a handful of times. This chain joins TRBV14 and TRBJ2-3; possible D gene TRBD2, 7 bases. Germline V gene sequence: CDR1 SGHDN, CDR2 FVKESK. This CDR3 spans 15 amino acids. Deletions cut 4 bases from V and 5 bases from J, with 16 bases between. CDR3 sequence: CASSRRGGARDTQYF. CDR3 nucleotide sequence: TGTGCCAGCAGCCGAAGAGGGGGGGCTAGAGATACGCAGTATTTT.

This clonotype was seen a handful of times. The chain recombines TRBV7-9 with TRBJ2-3, with D uncertain. The V gene's germline CDR1 is SEHNR and CDR2 FQNEAQ (reference sequence). V lost 4 bases to trimming and J lost 6 bases, with 5 bases between them. The CDR3 is 11 amino acids. CDR3 sequence (DNA): TGTGCCAGCAGCTCGTTGGATACGCAGTATTTT. Its translation: CASSSLDTQYF.

The chain uses TRBV29-1 and TRBJ1-1; D is unresolved. The V end was cut by 1 base, the J end by 5 bases, with 20 bases between. Germline V lookup: CDR1 SQVTM, CDR2 ANQGSEA. This CDR3 contains 16 residues. For the CDR3, the DNA is TGCAGCGTTGAAGGGGTGGCAGGAACCCCGGGAACTGAAGCTTTCTTT. This encodes CSVEGVAGTPGTEAFF.

The chain employs TRBV7-9 and TRBJ2-3; 15 bases are a match to TRBD2. CDR1 and CDR2 from the germline V gene are SEHNR and FQNEAQ (reference sequence). V lost 5 bases and J lost 1; bases outside the gene matches: 10. The CDR3 length is 19 residues. The CDR3 is CASSRGTSGGTRGTDTQYF. The CDR3 DNA is TGTGCCAGCAGCCGCGGGACTAGCGGGGGGACCCGGGGCACAGATACGCAGTATTTT.

The rearrangement uses TRBV10-3 and TRBJ1-1; maybe TRBD1 (5 bases). The V gene lost 10 bases and the J gene lost 1 base, with 10 bases spanning the gap. The CDR3 sequence is 12 residues long. The germline V gene encodes CDR1 ENHRY and CDR2 SYGVKD. The CDR3 protein is CATGQPNTEAFF. The CDR3 nucleotides are TGTGCCACGGGGCAGCCGAACACTGAAGCTTTCTTT.

The chain uses TRBV7-8 and TRBJ1-2; weak D call: TRBD1 (5 bases). The ends were cut back, 1 base at V and 4 bases at J, with 10 bases in the middle. The CDR3 loop spans 14 amino acids. Per the germline V gene, CDR1 is SGHVS and CDR2 is FQNEAQ. The CDR3 coding sequence is TGTGCCAGCAGCTTAGATCAGGGAATCTATGGCTACACCTTC. The encoded protein is CASSLDQGIYGYTF.